The 5 T cell receptor beta chains presented below share a single source sample, sequenced in a study of blood T cell repertoires in COVID-19 (dated by TCRdb to the early 2020s). The method was the immunoSEQ multiplex PCR assay. TCRdb's version of the immuneACCESS table is confined to in-frame rearrangements and falls short of the full clone set. An unresolved V gene accounts for under half of the shortfall where checked; the remainder is of unknown origin. In all, the sample holds 250,000 to 300,000 clones, and around 90% of those were seen once. The top ten hold about 1.1% of the sample. The sample consisted of PBMCs or T cells enriched from blood (not recorded which). The receptor set was obtained from a woman aged 25 to 39 who had recovered from COVID-19.

The chain employs TRBV28 and TRBJ2-1, with TRBD2 identical over 8 bases. Germline-derived CDR1 and CDR2 are MDHEN and SYDVKM. The length of the CDR3 is 15 residues. The trim removed 6 bases at V and 0 bases at J, leaving 4 bases unmatched. The CDR3 nucleotides are TGTGCCAGCAGCCGCGGGAGGAGCTCCTACAATGAGCAGTTCTTC. Amino acid sequence: CASSRGRSSYNEQFF.

The CDR3 here is CASSVGLTYEQYF. CDR3 sequence (DNA): TGTGCCAGCAGCGTAGGGCTTACCTACGAGCAGTACTTC. This chain links TRBV9 with TRBJ2-7, with no clear D. CDR1 is SGDLS, CDR2 YYNGEE, per germline. Trimming took off 0 bases at V and 2 bases at J, with 6 bases between the two ends. The CDR3 runs to 13 residues. The full variable domain, its missing parts supplied by reference TRBV9 and TRBJ2-7, is DSGVTQTPKHLITATGQRVTLRCSPRSGDLSVYWYQQSLDQGLQFLIQYYNGEERAKGNILERFSAQQFPDLHSELNLSSLELGDSALYFCASSVGLTYEQYFGPGTRLTVT.

The chain links TRBV3-1 (or the pseudogene TRBV3-2) to TRBJ2-1, with TRBD2 matching 10 bases. The CDR3 sequence is 17 residues long. V lost 4 bases and J lost 1; bases outside the gene matches: 7. Germline assignment: CDR1 LGHDT and CDR2 YNNKEL (reference sequence). The CDR3 nucleotides read TGTGCCAGCAGCCTCTGGGTAGCGGGAGGATCCTACAATGAGCAGTTCTTC. Translating it yields CASSLWVAGGSYNEQFF.

The chain employs TRBV19 and TRBJ1-2, with TRBD1 identical over 10 bases. From germline, CDR1 is LNHDA and CDR2 SQIVND (reference sequence). V dropped 7 bases and J dropped 2; count of bases not matched to a gene: 4. The CDR3 covers 14 residues. This CDR3 is CASTGQGGNYGYTF. CDR3 bases: TGTGCCAGTACCGGACAGGGGGGGAACTATGGCTACACCTTC.

The chain uses TRBV7-9 and TRBJ2-3; D possibly corresponds to TRBD1 (5 bases). The V gene's germline CDR1 is SEHNR and CDR2 FQNEAQ (reference sequence). The CDR3 is made up of 15 amino acids. V was cut by 3 bases and J by 1 base, with 11 bases left in between. CDR3 nucleotide sequence: TGTGCCAGCAGCTTGGCAGGGCCCGGCACAGATACGCAGTATTTT. This gives the protein CASSLAGPGTDTQYF.